These 27 T cell receptor beta chains were all obtained from the same sample, sequenced in a study of blood T cells in healthy people across ages. The second PCR ran roughly 6 to 11 cycles with a sample-barcoded 5' primer and J-beta primers. TCRdb passed the 5' RACE reads through MiXCR, listing each CDR3 protein once. The sample includes some 1,000,000 distinct CDR3 sequences, under 30% of them seen just once. The same specimen was also included in a second study, on T cells of mothers and their children.

Sequencing was done on a sample of blood. Every receptor here comes from a girl aged 2-9 years in good health.

About this clonotype itself: Its ends do not fully match the called genes, so a read error is possible. The chain links TRBV28 to TRBJ2-7; no definite D call. The germline CDR1 and CDR2 sequences are MDHEN and SYDVKM. The CDR3 loop spans 12 amino acids. CDR3 residues: CAGSSRFYEQYF. The CDR3, as DNA: TGTGCCGGCAGTTCCAGGTTCTACGAGCAGTACTTC. Combining the CDR3 with reference TRBV28 and TRBJ2-7 gives the whole variable domain DVKVTQSSRYLVKRTGEKVFLECVQDMDHENMFWYRQDPGLGLRLIYFSYDVKMKEKGDIPEGYSVSREKKERFSLILESASTNQTSMYLCAGSSRFYEQYFGPGTRLTVT.

This clonotype has just a few counts. J is TRBJ2-7 and V is TRBV5-1; possible D gene TRBD1, 6 bases. Germline values: CDR1 SGHRS, CDR2 YFSETQ. The CDR3 contains 13 residues. Trimming stripped 4 bases from V and 7 bases from J, with 15 bases between. The CDR3 loop reads CASSARDMLEQYF. CDR3 sequence (DNA): TGCGCCAGCAGCGCCCGGGACATGTTGGAGCAGTACTTC.

This clonotype has just a few counts. CDR3 residues: CASSSGLATQETQYF. CDR3 DNA sequence: TGTGCCAGCAGCTCTGGACTAGCGACCCAAGAGACCCAGTACTTC. The chain carries TRBV7-9 and TRBJ2-5; 9 bases align to TRBD2. The CDR3 is made up of 15 amino acids. V lost 4 bases and J lost 1; bases outside the gene matches: 4. Germline V gene lookup returns CDR1 SEHNR and CDR2 FQNEAQ (reference sequence).

This chain joins TRBV6-2 or TRBV6-3 and TRBJ2-7; no reliable D call. Trimming shortened V by 4 bases and J by 7 bases, and 8 bases separated the two germline ends. Germline V gives CDR1 MNHEY, CDR2 SVGEGT. The CDR3 is 11 amino acids. The CDR3 nucleotides read TGTGCCAGCAGTTCTCGGGCAGAGCAGTACTTC. Translation: CASSSRAEQYF.

This clonotype was counted only a few times. The chain uses TRBV6-6 and TRBJ2-5, with D possibly being TRBD1 (6 bases). Trimming took 2 bases from V and 4 from J, leaving 8 bases between them. The CDR3 is made up of 13 amino acids. CDR1 is MNHNY and CDR2 is SVGAGI in the germline V gene (reference sequence). CDR3 sequence: CASSYNRAETQYF. The CDR3 region has the DNA TGTGCCAGCAGTTACAACAGGGCAGAGACCCAGTACTTC.

This clonotype was counted between two and nine times. The chain couples TRBV25-1 to TRBJ1-1; the D gene is possibly TRBD1 (5 bases). The CDR3 sequence is 16 residues long. V dropped 3 bases and J dropped 1 base, with 15 bases sitting between them. The germline V gene has CDR1 MGHDK and CDR2 SYGVNS. CDR3 residues: CASSDDRITRNTEAFF. The CDR3 DNA is TGTGCCAGCAGTGATGACAGAATAACTAGGAACACTGAAGCTTTCTTT.

V gene TRBV29-1 combines with J gene TRBJ2-5, with D possibly matching TRBD1 (5 bases). The J call may not be correct, given that the DNA end is closer to TRBJ2-1. CDR3 length: 12 amino acids. CDR1 is SQVTM and CDR2 is ANQGSEA in the germline V gene. CDR3 protein: CSVEDQGDEQFF. In nucleotides, the CDR3 is TGCAGCGTTGAAGACCAAGGGGATGAGCAGTTCTTC.

The count of this clonotype is one. The chain links TRBV27 to TRBJ2-5; D unclear. The germline V gene has CDR1 MNHEY and CDR2 SMNVEV (reference sequence). V was clipped by 3 bases and J by 5 bases, with 10 bases between them. CDR3 length equals 13 residues. This chain's CDR3 is CASSFALGETQYF. CDR3 nucleotides: TGTGCCAGCAGTTTCGCCCTGGGGGAGACCCAGTACTTC.

V is TRBV10-2 and J is TRBJ2-6, with D hard to call. Trimming took 7 bases from V and 0 from J, leaving 7 bases between them. Germline CDR1 WSHSY, CDR2 SAAADI. The CDR3 covers 14 residues. The CDR3 coding sequence is TGCGCCAGCACCGAACTCTCTGGGGCCAACGTCCTGACTTTC. As protein: CASTELSGANVLTF.

The chain combines TRBV11-2 with TRBJ2-1; 12 bases align to TRBD2. This CDR3 comprises 21 residues. Germline CDR1 SGHAT, CDR2 FQNNGV. J gave up 0 bases and V 4 bases, and 16 bases lay outside the gene matches. CDR3 coding DNA: TGTGCCAGCAGCTCCTCTCGACTAGCGGGAGAACGAAAGAGCTCCTACAATGAGCAGTTCTTC. Protein: CASSSSRLAGERKSSYNEQFF.

In DNA, the CDR3 is TGTGCCATTACAGTTAATGAAAAACTGTTTTTT. It translates to CAITVNEKLFF. This chain uses TRBV7-9 with TRBJ1-4, with D unclear. Germline CDR1 SEHNR, CDR2 FQNEAQ (reference sequence). The CDR3 contains 11 residues. V was clipped by 10 bases and J by 4 bases, with 7 bases between them.

This clonotype was detected a few times. The chain uses TRBV29-1 and TRBJ1-2; weak D call: TRBD1 (5 bases). CDR3 length: 12 amino acids. V was shortened by 3 bases and J by 7 bases, with 12 bases between the two germline ends. The V gene's germline CDR1 is SQVTM and CDR2 ANQGSEA. The CDR3 region is CSVEGDFIGYTF. The CDR3 DNA follows: TGCAGCGTTGAGGGGGACTTTATTGGCTACACCTTC.

In its sample, this clonotype was seen a few times. The chain couples TRBV7-6 to TRBJ2-7, with D perhaps matching TRBD1 (5 bases). V shed 5 bases and J shed 0 bases, with 17 bases lying between them. The CDR3 sequence is 16 residues long. Germline lookup yields CDR1 SGHVS and CDR2 FNYEAQ. For the CDR3, the DNA is TGTGCCAGCAGCACAAGATCAGGGTCAAGCTCCTACGAGCAGTACTTC. Translating it yields CASSTRSGSSSYEQYF.

Notes on this clonotype: At one of its ends the junction is not consistent with the germline gene, which may arise from a read error. The chain recombines TRBV29-1 with TRBJ2-7; 13 nucleotides agree with TRBD2. Germline V CDR1 and CDR2: SQVTM, ANQGSEA. There are 14 residues in the CDR3. The CDR3 DNA follows: TGCGGCGTCCGCGGACTAGCGGGAGTCTACGAGCAGTACTTC. As protein: CGVRGLAGVYEQYF.

At least ten counts were recorded for this clonotype. The chain is built from TRBV28 and TRBJ2-5, with D perhaps TRBD2 (6 bases). CDR1 and CDR2 (germline): MDHEN, SYDVKM. The V gene lost 5 bases and the J gene lost 5 bases, with 15 bases spanning the gap. CDR3 length: 14 residues. The CDR3 DNA is TGTGCCAGCAGTCCACTAGCAGGTGTGGAGACCCAGTACTTC. Translated: CASSPLAGVETQYF.

This chain connects TRBV28 to TRBJ1-2; 7 nucleotides line up with TRBD1. The junction had 11 bases not matched to a gene; V was cut back by 2 bases and J by 8 bases. Per the germline V gene, CDR1 is MDHEN and CDR2 is SYDVKM. The CDR3 covers 15 residues. The CDR3 sequence is CASSLEDRASGGYTF. DNA of the CDR3: TGTGCCAGCAGTTTAGAAGACAGGGCTTCCGGGGGCTACACCTTC.

This clonotype was detected a few times. The chain carries TRBV9 and TRBJ2-5; TRBD1 or TRBD2 may be the D gene (5 bases each). The J call is uncertain, as TRBJ2-7 better fits the DNA end. CDR3 length: 13 amino acids. Germline V gene lookup returns CDR1 SGDLS and CDR2 YYNGEE. The CDR3 nucleotides read TGTGCCAGCAGCCCGTCGGGGCAGTACGAGCAGTACTTC. It specifies CASSPSGQYEQYF.

This clonotype was seen only a few times. The V and J genes are TRBV9 and TRBJ1-4, with 7 nucleotides matching TRBD1. The ends lost 4 bases at V and 3 bases at J; junction bases unmatched: 6. This CDR3 is built from 15 residues. CDR1 is SGDLS, CDR2 YYNGEE, per germline. The CDR3 protein is CASSQSGQSNEKLFF. The CDR3 coding sequence is TGTGCCAGCAGCCAATCGGGACAGTCTAATGAAAAACTGTTTTTT.

This clonotype turned up a few times. The gene calls are TRBV6-5 and TRBJ2-5; tentatively, D is TRBD2 (7 bases). The germline V and J ends were trimmed by 4 bases and 4 bases, with 16 bases remaining between them. This CDR3 is built from 15 residues. CDR1 and CDR2 from the germline V gene are MNHEY and SVGAGI. The CDR3 is CASSSNSRGAETQYF. DNA for the CDR3: TGTGCCAGCAGTTCCAACAGCCGGGGGGCAGAGACCCAGTACTTC.

V is TRBV29-1 and J is TRBJ2-7; 8 positions agree with TRBD2. The CDR3 loop spans 14 amino acids. Germline V CDR1 and CDR2: SQVTM, ANQGSEA. V dropped 4 bases and J dropped 3; count of bases not matched to a gene: 8. The CDR3 region has the DNA TGCAGCGTTGTCGTTGGTAGCGGGGACTACGAGCAGTACTTC. Translating gives CSVVVGSGDYEQYF.

In its sample, this clonotype was seen many times. The chain uses TRBV9 and TRBJ2-3, with D possibly being TRBD2 (6 bases). V lost 7 bases, J lost 6 bases, and 15 bases lay in between. This CDR3 spans 13 amino acids. Per the germline V gene, CDR1 is SGDLS and CDR2 is YYNGEE. The CDR3 protein is CASGDSLQDTQYF. CDR3 coding DNA: TGTGCCAGCGGGGACTCCTTGCAGGATACGCAGTATTTT.

CDR3 amino acids: CSANPPQGGAYEQYF. CDR3 coding DNA: TGCAGTGCTAACCCTCCTCAGGGAGGGGCGTACGAGCAGTACTTC. This chain links TRBV20-1 with TRBJ2-5; 7 bases align to TRBD2. Gene TRBJ2-7 matches the end of the DNA better, so the J call may be wrong. CDR3 length: 15 residues. Per germline, CDR1 DFQATT and CDR2 SNEGSKA (reference sequence).

The chain couples TRBV3-1 to TRBJ1-1; the D gene is possibly TRBD1 (6 bases). The CDR3 extends over 14 amino acids. V dropped 4 bases and J dropped 4 bases, with 13 bases sitting between them. The germline V gene encodes CDR1 LGHDT and CDR2 YNNKEL (reference sequence). The CDR3 nucleotides are TGTGCCAGCAGCCCAACAGGGACGGCCACTGAAGCTTTCTTT. Translated, it gives CASSPTGTATEAFF.

This clonotype occurred a few times. V and J are TRBV19 and TRBJ2-5, with 7 bases lining up with TRBD1. The germline gives CDR1 LNHDA, CDR2 SQIVND (reference sequence). The CDR3 contains 17 residues. Germline trimming cut 3 bases from V and 1 base from J; bases unmatched to any gene: 11. The CDR3 region has the DNA TGTGCCAGTAGTATGAGGGGGCCAGCCCTCTTCCAAGAGACCCAGTACTTC. This translates into CASSMRGPALFQETQYF.

The CDR3 spells CSASSGQNFQETQYF. As DNA, the CDR3 is TGCAGTGCTAGTTCCGGGCAGAACTTTCAAGAGACCCAGTACTTC. J is TRBJ2-5 and V is TRBV20-1; no reliable D call. The CDR3 extends over 15 amino acids. Germline assignment: CDR1 DFQATT and CDR2 SNEGSKA (reference sequence). The V end was cut by 3 bases, the J end by 2 bases, with 16 bases between.

This clonotype appeared a few times. The genes are TRBV9 and TRBJ2-6, with TRBD2 matching 8 bases. CDR1 is SGDLS and CDR2 is YYNGEE in the germline V gene. The CDR3 has 14 amino acids. Trimming took 10 bases from V and 2 from J; bases not matched to a gene: 5. The CDR3 DNA reads as TGTGCCTCCTCGGGAGGGACTGGGGCCAACGTCCTGACTTTC. As protein: CASSGGTGANVLTF.

The chain couples TRBV21-1 to TRBJ2-7. TRBV21-1 is listed as a pseudogene. The CDR3 contains 13 residues. CDR3 region: CASSSIPSGEQYF. The CDR3 nucleotides read TGTGCCAGCAGCTCTATACCTTCCGGCGAGCAGTACTTC.